This entry is about one TCR beta chain. Other DNA sequences within the sample encode an identical CDR3. The sample originates from a study of PD-L1 blockade in urothelial cancer. Turning to the study itself: Timepoints chosen for blood analysis were 3 weeks (second dose) and 6 weeks after treatment start. T cells numbered a median of 141,255 in the blood samples.

The V and J ends lost 3 bases and 1 base, in that order; junction bases with no gene match: 2. The CDR3 sequence is 15 residues long. Germline-derived CDR1 and CDR2 are SGHAT and FQNNGV. TCRdb's copy holds only in-frame clones and misses some; the assay was immunoSEQ multiplex PCR. The data contain tens of thousands of clones, 70% to 90% of them seen just once; the ten biggest clones take up approximately 7.6%. Sequencing used PBMCs, obtained around atezolizumab (anti-PD-L1) treatment. The receptor was derived from a man aged 55 to 70 with urothelial cancer. The V gene is TRBV11-2, the J gene TRBJ2-2, with 7 bases aligning to TRBD1. CDR3 loop: CASSLAGGNTGELFF. For the CDR3, the DNA is TGTGCCAGCAGCTTGGCAGGGGGGAACACCGGGGAGCTGTTTTTT.